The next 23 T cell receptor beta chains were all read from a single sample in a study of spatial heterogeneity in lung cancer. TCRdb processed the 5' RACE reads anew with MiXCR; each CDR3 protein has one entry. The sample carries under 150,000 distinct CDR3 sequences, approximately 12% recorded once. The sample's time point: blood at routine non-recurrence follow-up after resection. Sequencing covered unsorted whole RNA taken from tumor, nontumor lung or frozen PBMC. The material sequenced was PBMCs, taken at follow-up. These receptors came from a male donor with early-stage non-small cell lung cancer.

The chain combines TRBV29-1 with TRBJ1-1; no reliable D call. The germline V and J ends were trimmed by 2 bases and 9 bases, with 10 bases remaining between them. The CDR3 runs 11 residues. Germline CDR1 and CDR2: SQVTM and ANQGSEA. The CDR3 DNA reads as TGCAGCGTTGAAAATCCGGGGAAAGCTTTCTTT. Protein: CSVENPGKAFF.

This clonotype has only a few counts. The CDR3 DNA reads as TGTGCCATCAGTGAGTCGCCAGGGAAGATCAATTCACCCCTCCACTTT. As protein: CAISESPGKINSPLHF. The chain is built from TRBV10-3 and TRBJ1-6; TRBD1 might be the D (5 bases). Trimming cost V 0 bases and J 7 bases, with 13 bases left between them. The CDR3 is 16 amino acids. The V gene's germline CDR1 is ENHRY and CDR2 SYGVKD.

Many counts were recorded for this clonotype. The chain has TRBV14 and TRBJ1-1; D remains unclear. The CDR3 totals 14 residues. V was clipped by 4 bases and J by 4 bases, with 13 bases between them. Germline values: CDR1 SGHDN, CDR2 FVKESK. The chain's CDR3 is CASSRELAATEAFF. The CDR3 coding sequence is TGTGCCAGCAGCCGGGAGCTGGCTGCCACTGAAGCTTTCTTT.

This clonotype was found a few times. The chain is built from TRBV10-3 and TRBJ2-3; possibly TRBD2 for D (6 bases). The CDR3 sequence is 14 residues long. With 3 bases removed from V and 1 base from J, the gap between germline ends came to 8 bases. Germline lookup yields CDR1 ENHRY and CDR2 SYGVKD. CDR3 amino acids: CAISDRGGTDTQYF. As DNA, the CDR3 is TGTGCCATCAGTGACCGCGGGGGCACAGATACGCAGTATTTT.

CDR3 in DNA: TGTGCCAGCAGCAGAGCCCAGGGTTATGAGACCCAGTACTTC. Translating it yields CASSRAQGYETQYF. This sequence joins TRBV9 and TRBJ2-5; D is perhaps TRBD1 (5 bases). CDR3 size: 14 residues. V lost 4 bases, J lost 5 bases, and 15 bases lay in between. The germline V gene encodes CDR1 SGDLS and CDR2 YYNGEE.

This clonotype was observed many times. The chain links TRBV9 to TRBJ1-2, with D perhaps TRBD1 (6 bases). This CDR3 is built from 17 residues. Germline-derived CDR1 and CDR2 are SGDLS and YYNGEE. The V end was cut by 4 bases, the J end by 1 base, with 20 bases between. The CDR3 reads CASSTQRGAGVNYGYTF. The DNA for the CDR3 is TGTGCCAGCAGCACCCAAAGGGGGGCAGGGGTTAACTATGGCTACACCTTC.

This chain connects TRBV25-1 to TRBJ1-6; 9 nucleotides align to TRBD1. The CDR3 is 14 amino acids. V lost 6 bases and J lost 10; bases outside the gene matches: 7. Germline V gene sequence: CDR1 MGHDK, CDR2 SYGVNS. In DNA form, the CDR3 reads TGTGCCAGCAGACCGGGACAGGGAGTCTCACCCCTCCACTTT. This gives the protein CASRPGQGVSPLHF.

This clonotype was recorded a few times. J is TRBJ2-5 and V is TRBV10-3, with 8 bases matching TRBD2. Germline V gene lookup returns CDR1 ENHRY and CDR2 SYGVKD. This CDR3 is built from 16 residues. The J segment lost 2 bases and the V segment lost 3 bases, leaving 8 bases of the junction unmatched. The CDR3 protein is CAISDISRGGQETQYF. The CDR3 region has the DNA TGTGCCATCAGTGATATATCCCGGGGGGGACAAGAGACCCAGTACTTC.

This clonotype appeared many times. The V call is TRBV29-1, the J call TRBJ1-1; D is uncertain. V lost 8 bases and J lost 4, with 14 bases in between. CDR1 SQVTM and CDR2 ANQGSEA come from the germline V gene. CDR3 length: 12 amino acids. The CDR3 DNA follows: TGCAGCACCGGACCGGGAGGCACTGAAGCTTTCTTT. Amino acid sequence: CSTGPGGTEAFF.

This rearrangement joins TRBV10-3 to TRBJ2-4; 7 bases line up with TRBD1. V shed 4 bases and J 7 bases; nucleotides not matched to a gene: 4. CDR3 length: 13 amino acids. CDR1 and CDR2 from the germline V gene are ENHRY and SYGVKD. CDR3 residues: CAISAGQMNIQYF. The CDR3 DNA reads TGTGCCATCAGTGCGGGACAGATGAACATTCAGTACTTC.

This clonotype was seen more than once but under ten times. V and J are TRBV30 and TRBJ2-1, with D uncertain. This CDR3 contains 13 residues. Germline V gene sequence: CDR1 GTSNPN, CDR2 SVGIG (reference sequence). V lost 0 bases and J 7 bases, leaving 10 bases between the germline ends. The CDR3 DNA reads TGTGCCTGGAGTGTACGAGTCAAGAATGAGCAGTTCTTC. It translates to CAWSVRVKNEQFF.

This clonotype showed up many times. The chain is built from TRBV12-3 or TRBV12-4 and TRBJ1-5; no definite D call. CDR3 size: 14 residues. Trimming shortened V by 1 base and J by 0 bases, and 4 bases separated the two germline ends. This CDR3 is CASSLDSSNQPQHF. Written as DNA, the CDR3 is TGTGCCAGCAGTTTAGACAGTAGCAATCAGCCCCAGCATTTT.

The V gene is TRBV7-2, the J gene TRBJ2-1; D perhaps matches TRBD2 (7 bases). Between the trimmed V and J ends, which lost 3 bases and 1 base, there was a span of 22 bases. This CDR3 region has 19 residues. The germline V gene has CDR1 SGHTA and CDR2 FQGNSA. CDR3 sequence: CASSFRGGPRTGSYNEQFF. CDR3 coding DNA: TGTGCCAGCAGCTTTCGCGGGGGCCCCCGTACTGGATCCTACAATGAGCAGTTCTTC.

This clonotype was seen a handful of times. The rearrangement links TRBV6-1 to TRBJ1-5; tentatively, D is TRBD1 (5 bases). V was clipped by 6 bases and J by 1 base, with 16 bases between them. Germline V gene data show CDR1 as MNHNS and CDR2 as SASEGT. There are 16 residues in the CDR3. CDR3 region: CASRVADRRSNQPQHF. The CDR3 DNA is TGTGCCAGCAGGGTCGCTGACAGAAGAAGCAATCAGCCCCAGCATTTT.

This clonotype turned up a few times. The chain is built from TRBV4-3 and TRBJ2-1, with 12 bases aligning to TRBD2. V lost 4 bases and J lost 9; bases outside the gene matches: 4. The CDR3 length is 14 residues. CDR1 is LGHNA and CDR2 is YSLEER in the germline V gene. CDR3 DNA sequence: TGCGCCAGCAGCCCGGGACTAGCGGGCTCTGAGCAGTTCTTC. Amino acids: CASSPGLAGSEQFF.

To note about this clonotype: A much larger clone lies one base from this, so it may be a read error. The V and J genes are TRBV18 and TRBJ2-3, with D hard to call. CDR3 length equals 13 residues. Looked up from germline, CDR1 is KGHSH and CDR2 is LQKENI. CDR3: CASSLPGTDMQYF. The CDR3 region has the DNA TGTGCCAGCTCACTCCCCGGCACAGATATGCAGTATTTT.

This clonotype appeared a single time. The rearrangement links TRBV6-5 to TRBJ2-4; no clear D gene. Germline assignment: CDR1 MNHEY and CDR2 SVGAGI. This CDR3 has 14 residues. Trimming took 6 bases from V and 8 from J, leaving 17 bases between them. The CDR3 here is CASSLDPLGYIQYF. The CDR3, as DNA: TGTGCCAGCAGCCTGGATCCATTGGGGTACATTCAGTACTTC.

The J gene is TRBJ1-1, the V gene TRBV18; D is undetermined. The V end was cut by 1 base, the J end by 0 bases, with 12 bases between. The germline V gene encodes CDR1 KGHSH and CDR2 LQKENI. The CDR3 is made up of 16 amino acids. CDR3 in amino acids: CASSPQEQLLNTEAFF. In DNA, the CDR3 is TGTGCCAGCTCACCACAGGAACAGCTACTGAACACTGAAGCTTTCTTT.

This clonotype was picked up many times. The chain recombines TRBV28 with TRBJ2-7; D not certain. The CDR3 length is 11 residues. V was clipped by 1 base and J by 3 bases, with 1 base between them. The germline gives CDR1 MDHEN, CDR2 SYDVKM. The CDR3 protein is CASSLFYEQYF. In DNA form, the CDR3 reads TGTGCCAGCAGTTTATTCTACGAGCAGTACTTC.

The CDR3 protein is CASSQSAREDTEAFF. CDR3 DNA: TGCGCCAGCAGCCAATCCGCCAGGGAGGACACTGAAGCTTTCTTT. The chain couples TRBV4-1 to TRBJ1-1; D is perhaps TRBD1 (5 bases). The length of the CDR3 is 15 residues. The V gene lost 2 bases and the J gene lost 3 bases, with 13 bases spanning the gap. In germline, CDR1 is MGHRA, CDR2 YSYEKL.

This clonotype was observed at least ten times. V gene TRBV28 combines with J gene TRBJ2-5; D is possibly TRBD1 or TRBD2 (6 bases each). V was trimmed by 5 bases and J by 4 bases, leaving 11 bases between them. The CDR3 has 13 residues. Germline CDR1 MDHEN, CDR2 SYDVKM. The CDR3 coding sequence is TGTGCCAGCAGTCTCTGGGGGGCAGAGACCCAGTACTTC. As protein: CASSLWGAETQYF. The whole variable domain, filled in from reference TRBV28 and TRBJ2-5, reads DVKVTQSSRYLVKRTGEKVFLECVQDMDHENMFWYRQDPGLGLRLIYFSYDVKMKEKGDIPEGYSVSREKKERFSLILESASTNQTSMYLCASSLWGAETQYFGPGTRLLVL.

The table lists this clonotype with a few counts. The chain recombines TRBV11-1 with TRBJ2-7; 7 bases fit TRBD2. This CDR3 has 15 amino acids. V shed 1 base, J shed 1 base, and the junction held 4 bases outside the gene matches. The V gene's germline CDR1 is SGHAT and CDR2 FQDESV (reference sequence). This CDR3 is CASSLGASGSYEQYF. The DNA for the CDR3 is TGTGCCAGCAGCTTAGGGGCTAGCGGATCCTACGAGCAGTACTTC.

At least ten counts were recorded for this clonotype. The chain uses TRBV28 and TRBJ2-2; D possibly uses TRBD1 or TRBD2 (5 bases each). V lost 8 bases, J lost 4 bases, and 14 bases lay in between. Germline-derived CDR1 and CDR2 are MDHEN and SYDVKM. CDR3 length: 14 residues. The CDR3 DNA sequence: TGTGCCAGCCAACGGGGCCGGGTCACCGGGGAGCTGTTTTTT. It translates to CASQRGRVTGELFF.